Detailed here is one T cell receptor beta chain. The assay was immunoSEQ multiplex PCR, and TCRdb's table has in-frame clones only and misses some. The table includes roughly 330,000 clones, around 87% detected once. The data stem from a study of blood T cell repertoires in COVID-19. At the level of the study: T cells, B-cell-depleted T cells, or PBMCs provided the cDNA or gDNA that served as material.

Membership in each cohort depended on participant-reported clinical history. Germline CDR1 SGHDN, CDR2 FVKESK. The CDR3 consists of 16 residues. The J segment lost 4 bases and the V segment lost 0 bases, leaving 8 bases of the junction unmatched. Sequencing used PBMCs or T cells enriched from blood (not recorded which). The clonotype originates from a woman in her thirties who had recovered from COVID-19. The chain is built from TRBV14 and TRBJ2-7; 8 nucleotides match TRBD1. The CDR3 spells CASSQEWSGDRYEQYF. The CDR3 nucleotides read TGTGCCAGCAGCCAAGAATGGTCCGGGGACAGGTACGAGCAGTACTTC.